Described below is a single TCR beta chain sequence and its context. This entry comes from a study of blood T cell repertoires in COVID-19. Overall study context: The United States, Italy and Spain were the sources of the acute and convalescent COVID-19 samples. Sources were T cells, B-cell-depleted T cells, or PBMCs; the material itself was cDNA or gDNA.

Sequenced by immunoSEQ multiplex PCR; TCRdb stores in-frame clones only, minus some. The sample consists of approximately 130,000 clones, approximately 83% of them appearing once. This CDR3 comprises 12 residues. V was trimmed by 6 bases and J by 4 bases, leaving 7 bases between them. Looked up from germline, CDR1 is SGHNT and CDR2 is YYREEE (reference sequence). Sequenced: peripheral blood. The chain joins TRBV5-4 to TRBJ2-2, with D tentatively TRBD2 (5 bases). The clonotype comes from a man in his forties or fifties with active or convalescent COVID-19. This chain's CDR3 is CASTGGTGELFF. As DNA, the CDR3 is TGTGCCAGCACCGGAGGCACCGGGGAGCTGTTTTTT.